The 11 T cell receptor beta chains reported below all come from one sample, sequenced in a study of control samples from healthy donors and cancer patients. Assay: immunoSEQ multiplex PCR; the TCRdb copy retains only in-frame clones and omits some. Seen here are some 12,000 clones, around 94% observed once, and the top ten hold 25% to 30%. The sample taken for sequencing was PBMCs. These receptors originate from a man in his 70s with head and neck cancer.

V gene TRBV5-4 combines with J gene TRBJ2-1; 10 bases map to TRBD2. Germline-derived CDR1 and CDR2 are SGHNT and YYREEE (reference sequence). The trim removed 3 bases at V and 2 bases at J, leaving 5 bases unmatched. This CDR3 has 16 residues. In nucleotides, the CDR3 is TGTGCCAGCAGCTCGGTTAGCGGGAGGCCCTACAATGAGCAGTTCTTC. It is translated as CASSSVSGRPYNEQFF.

This CDR3 is CASSLGGSGSNQPQHF. CDR3 in DNA: TGTGCCAGCAGCTTAGGCGGGTCAGGTTCAAATCAGCCCCAGCATTTT. V is TRBV7-9 and J is TRBJ1-5; D unclear. CDR1 and CDR2 (germline): SEHNR, FQNEAQ (reference sequence). The CDR3 spans 16 residues. Trimming pared 1 base from V and 4 bases from J, leaving 14 bases between.

The CDR3 coding sequence is TGTGCCAGCAGTTGGCCCCTCGGGGAAGAGACCCAGTACTTC. It codes for CASSWPLGEETQYF. The V call is TRBV28, the J call TRBJ2-5; tentatively, D is TRBD2 (5 bases). The CDR3 is 14 amino acids. Looked up from germline, CDR1 is MDHEN and CDR2 is SYDVKM. V was trimmed by 4 bases and J by 3 bases, leaving 12 bases between them.

The CDR3 region is CASSLVGGRGNQPQHF. The CDR3 coding sequence is TGTGCCAGCAGCTTGGTAGGGGGCCGGGGCAATCAGCCCCAGCATTTT. V gene TRBV7-2 combines with J gene TRBJ1-5; 7 positions agree with TRBD1. Germline V gives CDR1 SGHTA, CDR2 FQGNSA. The CDR3 loop spans 16 amino acids. Unmatched junction bases numbered 7, after V lost 3 bases and J lost 2 bases.

The rearrangement joins TRBV28 to TRBJ2-3; maybe TRBD2 (6 bases). Trimming removed 6 bases at V and 4 bases at J, with 17 bases between. The germline V gene encodes CDR1 MDHEN and CDR2 SYDVKM. CDR3 length: 15 residues. CDR3 coding DNA: TGTGCCAGCAGGACGGGAGCAATGGTTGCAGATACGCAGTATTTT. This sequence encodes CASRTGAMVADTQYF.

J is TRBJ2-7 and V is TRBV11-2, with D hard to call. Germline CDR1 is SGHAT and CDR2 is FQNNGV. V shed 5 bases and J shed 1 base, with 15 bases lying between them. CDR3 size: 15 residues. Here the CDR3 DNA reads TGTGCCAGCAGCCCTAGTTGGGCGTTATCCTACGAGCAGTACTTC. Residues: CASSPSWALSYEQYF.

V usage is TRBV6-6 and J usage is TRBJ1-2, with 7 bases matching TRBD1. Per the germline V gene, CDR1 is MNHNY and CDR2 is SVGAGI (reference sequence). The CDR3 covers 14 residues. The V and J ends lost 7 bases and 2 bases, in that order; junction bases with no gene match: 7. CDR3 residues: CASNRQGRNYGYTF. The CDR3, as DNA: TGTGCCAGCAACCGACAGGGACGGAACTATGGCTACACCTTC.

This rearrangement joins TRBV7-2 to TRBJ2-7; perhaps TRBD2 as D (5 bases). The CDR3 covers 13 residues. V was trimmed by 1 base and J by 6 bases, leaving 10 bases between them. Germline V CDR1 and CDR2: SGHTA, FQGNSA. CDR3 DNA sequence: TGTGCCAGCAGCTTAGTAAGCGGAACCGAGCAGTACTTC. It codes for CASSLVSGTEQYF.

The rearrangement uses TRBV7-9 and TRBJ2-7; maybe TRBD2 (6 bases). V was pared by 5 bases and J by 1 base, with 15 bases between. CDR1 and CDR2 from the germline V gene are SEHNR and FQNEAQ (reference sequence). This CDR3 is 15 amino acids long. CDR3 nucleotide sequence: TGTGCCAGCAGCCCCCTGGGGAGGAGGTCCTACGAGCAGTACTTC. Amino acids: CASSPLGRRSYEQYF.

The J gene is TRBJ1-4, the V gene TRBV6-5; D is ambiguous. The germline V gene has CDR1 MNHEY and CDR2 SVGAGI. The CDR3 consists of 14 residues. The ends were cut back, 5 bases at V and 2 bases at J, with 9 bases in the middle. The CDR3 sequence: CASSPVSTNEKLFF. The CDR3 bases are TGTGCCAGCAGTCCGGTTAGTACTAATGAAAAACTGTTTTTT.

V is TRBV18 and J is TRBJ2-3; D perhaps matches TRBD1 (6 bases). CDR3 length: 15 amino acids. CDR1 is KGHSH and CDR2 is LQKENI in the germline V gene. V was shortened by 6 bases and J by 2 bases, with 15 bases between the two germline ends. This CDR3 is CASSRAGASTDTQYF. The CDR3 DNA reads TGTGCCAGCTCTCGGGCAGGGGCCTCCACAGATACGCAGTATTTT.